The sample holds a few counts of the clone carrying this TCR beta chain. Its antigen is undetermined. The CDR3 consists of 14 residues. The junction had 6 bases not matched to a gene; V was cut back by 8 bases and J by 3 bases. In germline, CDR1 is MNHEY, CDR2 SVGEGT. Sequence data for DNA of cultured CD4+ T cells were generated by the Oncomine TCR Beta short-read assay. TCRdb re-analysed the PCR reads in MiXCR, keeping a single row per CDR3 protein. This table has nearly 10,000 distinct CDR3 sequences, roughly 35% appearing once. Stated treatment: roughly 10-day PBMC culture with coronavirus spike peptide pools or control peptides (ViraFEST assay). CD4+ T-cell collection from the unexposed donor predated the COVID-19 pandemic (2011-2018). SARS-CoV-2 S/N and four cold-coronavirus spikes were used to probe unexposed-donor CD4+ T cells, cells permitting. This sample was included in a study of vaccination and CD4 T cells after COVID-19. About the study: The peptides that stimulated the cells were overlapping spike peptides from SARS-CoV-2, HCoV-NL63, HCoV-OC43 and HCoV-229E. Control cultures used a CEFX viral epitope pool, an HIV-1 Nef peptide pool, or no peptide.

General study points: Median counts of SARS-CoV-2-reactive clonotypes increased from around 20 to 38; this difference was not significant.

The chain uses TRBV6-2 or TRBV6-3 and TRBJ2-3; 9 nucleotides agree with TRBD2. This TCR came from a human donor in good health. The sample consisted of CD4+ T cells from blood, cultured in vitro. The CDR3 sequence: CASGGGAITDTQYF. The CDR3 DNA reads TGTGCCAGCGGCGGGGGGGCCATTACAGATACGCAGTATTTT.